Sequencing of this T cell receptor (beta chain) was carried out in a study of T cell responses to AZD1222 COVID-19 vaccine. This clone showed up just once. Its cognate antigen is unknown. V dropped 8 bases and J dropped 4; count of bases not matched to a gene: 13. Per the germline V gene, CDR1 is SEHNR and CDR2 is FQNEAQ (reference sequence). This CDR3 region has 16 residues. Profiled with immunoSEQ multiplex PCR; TCRdb holds only in-frame clones, not every one. The table shows about 130,000 clones, with roughly 90% occurring only once. Findings and caveats of the study: The study reported that nearly half of spike-specific TCRs target unmutated variant regions. After the peak T cell response, and only then, were repertoires sampled.

The receptor was derived from an adult in good health. Source: peripheral blood, taken on day 0 of AZD1222 vaccination. This chain uses TRBV7-9 with TRBJ2-1; 8 bases align to TRBD2. The CDR3 sequence is CASGFGGALSYNEQFF. CDR3 nucleotides: TGTGCCAGCGGATTCGGGGGGGCCCTATCTTACAATGAGCAGTTCTTC.